Listed below are T cell receptor beta chains from one sample, sequenced in a study of blood T cell repertoires in COVID-19. Data came from immunoSEQ multiplex PCR; TCRdb stores just in-frame clones and leaves some out. The table records about 47,000 clones, roughly 80% of them present only once. Sequencing was carried out using peripheral blood. Receptor source: a human donor with acute or convalescent COVID-19. The donor label of this sample is uncertain. The CDR3 runs from the conserved cysteine through the conserved F or W.

V,CDR3
TRBV9,CASSVTSGYTGELFF
TRBV19,CASSASSQGRADTQYF
TRBV5-1,CASSLGLDRASSYEQYF
TRBV4-1,CASSQDFRTGVSYNEQFF
TRBV18,CASSLSSRTGGWNEQFF
TRBV9,CASSVGVRGGTGELFF
TRBV27,CASSLSSGTYEQYF
TRBV29-1,CSGRPSGGTDTQYF
TRBV19,CASSIGWRGRSSNQPQHF
TRBV30,CAWTSGTSYNEQFF
TRBV11-1,CASSLALQGAYEQYF
TRBV5-4,CASSTLAGLNNEQFF
TRBV29-1,CSAAHFGGDVRYTF
TRBV10-3,CAISESRGLSSGNTIYF
TRBV2,CASSSDRDYGYTF
TRBV18,CASSLTHDSNQPQHF
TRBV7-2,CASSGPPGELNTGELFF
TRBV6-2/TRBV6-3,CASSQQVNTEAFF
TRBV7-9,CASSLGRGRTEAFF
TRBV10-3,CASQTGTRTDTQYF
TRBV29-1,CSVSRQDHYGYTF
TRBV11-3,CASQRAGRSYEQYF
TRBV5-6,CASSSPGRVDMNTEAFF
TRBV28,CATSAGYLGNQPQHF
TRBV7-8,CASSLSQPGDSYEQYF
TRBV19,CASSIGTGENQPQHF
TRBV28,CASSLQGAGSPLHF
TRBV5-1,CASSSGTGGGYEKLFF
TRBV7-2,CASSNQEGQPQHF
TRBV30,CAWSATGTGATWEQFF
TRBV2,CASSAYPGGGGGYTF
TRBV15,CATSRDRGQLWTQYF
TRBV4-2,CASSQDLGGDAYNEQFF
TRBV18,CASSLLQMNTEAFF
TRBV27,CASSPEKTDYSNQPQHF
TRBV6-5,CASKAGQGLEKLFF
TRBV5-6,CASSSGTRGYGYTF
TRBV7-2,CASSARGSNEKLFF
TRBV5-3,CARSGGENQPQHF
TRBV4-1,CASSQETVGSGSGYTF
TRBV20-1,CSASLAGGLTGELFF
TRBV11-2,CASSLGPTGTGAYEQYF
TRBV7-2,CASSPDRVDTGELFF
TRBV5-4,CASSSTGQGRNTIYF
TRBV3-1/TRBV3-2,CASSYSGRPYEQYF
TRBV12-3/TRBV12-4,CASSLNSAEQFF
TRBV19,CASRPGVHSGNTIYF
TRBV7-2,CASSPWDRGPGNTIYF
TRBV19,CASSTGNGYQPQHF
TRBV18,CASSPVTGEILNTEAFF
TRBV5-4,CASSLARGIDGAGYTF
TRBV19,CASSPQTGESYNEQFF
TRBV19,CASRRHPVGTVGSYNEQFF
TRBV6-5,CASSPTGGEAFF
TRBV5-6,CASSFNRGQETQYF
TRBV5-3,CARSESGRAQQTQYF
TRBV6-1,CASSGLKDRGDQPQHF
TRBV6-2/TRBV6-3,CASSRTSSSYEQYF
TRBV4-1,CASSQDRDRGNQPQHF